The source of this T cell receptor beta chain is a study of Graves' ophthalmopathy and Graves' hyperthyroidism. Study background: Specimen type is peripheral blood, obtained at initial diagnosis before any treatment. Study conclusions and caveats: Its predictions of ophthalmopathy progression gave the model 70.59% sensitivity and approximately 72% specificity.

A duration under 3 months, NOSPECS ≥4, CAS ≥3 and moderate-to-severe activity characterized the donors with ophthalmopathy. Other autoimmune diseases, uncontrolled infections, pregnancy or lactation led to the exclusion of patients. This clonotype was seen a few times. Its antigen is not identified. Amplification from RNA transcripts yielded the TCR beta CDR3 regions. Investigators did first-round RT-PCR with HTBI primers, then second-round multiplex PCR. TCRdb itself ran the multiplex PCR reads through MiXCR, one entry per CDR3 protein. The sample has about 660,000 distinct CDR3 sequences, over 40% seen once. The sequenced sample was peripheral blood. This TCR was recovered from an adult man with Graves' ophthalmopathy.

CDR3 region: CASSLVGLDYEQYF. The CDR3 region has the DNA TGTGCCAGCAGTTTAGTGGGGTTGGACTACGAGCAGTACTTC. V usage is TRBV2 and J usage is TRBJ2-7; D is uncertain. Germline CDR1 is SNHLY and CDR2 is FYNNEI. The CDR3 loop spans 14 amino acids. The V end lost 5 bases, the J end lost 3 bases, and 14 bases lay between the germline ends.